This paragraph reports one TCR beta chain. Its cognate antigen is unknown. The V and J ends lost 3 bases and 5 bases, in that order; junction bases with no gene match: 16. Germline loops: CDR1 GTSNPN, CDR2 SVGIG (reference sequence). The CDR3 covers 19 residues. Clones were read by immunoSEQ multiplex PCR, and TCRdb kept only the in-frame ones, dropping some. This table holds more than 250,000 clones, 93% found once. This entry belongs to a study of T cell responses to AZD1222 COVID-19 vaccine. Study-wide findings and caveats: There were mostly white British donors and more females than males, and clonal diversity was possibly underestimated. Sampling captured repertoires only after the peak T cell response.

The chain recombines TRBV30 with TRBJ2-3; 14 bases fit TRBD2. This receptor was obtained from an adult in good health. The source was peripheral blood, collected on day 0 of AZD1222 vaccination. The CDR3 loop reads CAWRGPGLAGVGRQDTQYF. CDR3 DNA: TGTGCCTGGAGGGGTCCGGGACTAGCGGGAGTTGGGAGACAAGATACGCAGTATTTT.